The 23 T cell receptor beta chains in this list originate from one sample, sequenced in a study of cytomegalovirus exposure and HLA in healthy donors. The PCR was carried out with 60 Vbeta primers and 13 Jbeta primers. Data came from immunoSEQ multiplex PCR; TCRdb stores just in-frame clones and leaves some out. The repertoire holds under 150,000 clones, about 80% seen once, with 1% to 1.5% in the top ten. Sequencing was performed on PBMCs. These TCRs come from a male donor in good health and CMV-seropositive.

This chain connects TRBV7-8 to TRBJ1-2, with 7 bases fitting TRBD1. With V trimmed by 1 base and J by 0 bases, 5 bases remained unmatched. CDR1 is SGHVS and CDR2 is FQNEAQ in the germline V gene. This CDR3 comprises 16 residues. The CDR3 coding sequence is TGTGCCAGCAGCTTAGTAACAGGGGATCCTAACTATGGCTACACCTTC. Translation gives CASSLVTGDPNYGYTF. Full variable domain (remainder filled in from reference TRBV7-8 and TRBJ1-2): GAGVSQSPRYKVAKRGQDVALRCDPISGHVSLFWYQQALGQGPEFLTYFQNEAQLDKSGLPSDRFFAERPEGSVSTLKIQRTQQEDSAVYLCASSLVTGDPNYGYTFGSGTRLTVV.

The chain has TRBV7-9 and TRBJ2-7; D gene ambiguous. V dropped 0 bases and J dropped 8 bases, with 8 bases sitting between them. There are 12 residues in the CDR3. Germline V lookup: CDR1 SEHNR, CDR2 FQNEAQ (reference sequence). The CDR3 nucleotides are TGTGCCAGCAGCTTAGCGATAACACAGCAGTACTTC. Amino acid sequence: CASSLAITQQYF.

The chain employs TRBV28 and TRBJ1-1, with 7 bases aligning to TRBD1. This CDR3 comprises 12 residues. V lost 5 bases, J lost 6 bases, and 3 bases stayed unmatched. Per germline, CDR1 MDHEN and CDR2 SYDVKM. Here the CDR3 reads CASSGQVPEAFF. CDR3 DNA: TGTGCCAGCAGTGGACAGGTCCCTGAAGCTTTCTTT. The full variable domain, completed using reference TRBV28 and TRBJ1-1, is DVKVTQSSRYLVKRTGEKVFLECVQDMDHENMFWYRQDPGLGLRLIYFSYDVKMKEKGDIPEGYSVSREKKERFSLILESASTNQTSMYLCASSGQVPEAFFGQGTRLTVV.

This clone occurred once. The chain links TRBV5-1 to TRBJ2-5, with TRBD1 matching 9 bases. Per the germline V gene, CDR1 is SGHRS and CDR2 is YFSETQ. This CDR3 is built from 15 residues. V was clipped by 4 bases and J by 0 bases; unmatched bases: 4. CDR3 bases: TGCGCCAGCAGCGAGGGACAGGGCTACCAAGAGACCCAGTACTTC. Protein: CASSEGQGYQETQYF.

The CDR3 DNA is TGCAGCGTTGAGGGACAGGGTGGATACACCGGGGAGCTGTTTTTT. Translating gives CSVEGQGGYTGELFF. The chain combines TRBV29-1 with TRBJ2-2; 9 nucleotides line up with TRBD1. J gave up 3 bases and V 3 bases, and 5 bases lay outside the gene matches. This CDR3 is built from 15 residues. CDR1 and CDR2 (germline): SQVTM, ANQGSEA.

This sequence joins TRBV30 and TRBJ1-5, with 7 positions matching TRBD1. CDR1 is GTSNPN, CDR2 SVGIG, per germline (reference sequence). This CDR3 is built from 14 residues. V lost 2 bases and J lost 6; bases outside the gene matches: 7. In DNA form, the CDR3 reads TGTGCCTGGAGTCCGGGACAGCCCGGTCAGCCCCAGCATTTT. Translated: CAWSPGQPGQPQHF.

The J gene is TRBJ2-7, the V gene TRBV4-2; TRBD2 agrees at 7 bases. The germline V gene encodes CDR1 LGHNA and CDR2 YNFKEQ. This CDR3 spans 16 amino acids. Losses at the gene ends were 0 bases for V and 0 bases for J; bases not matched to a gene: 5. CDR3 region: CASSQDASGNSYEQYF. The CDR3 DNA is TGTGCCAGCAGCCAAGATGCTAGCGGAAACTCCTACGAGCAGTACTTC.

With regard to this clone: Sequence at one end of the junction differs from germline and may be a read error. The chain uses TRBV7-9 and TRBJ2-7; 7 bases are shared with TRBD1. CDR1 SEHNR and CDR2 FQNEAQ come from the germline V gene (reference sequence). This CDR3 spans 15 amino acids. CDR3 sequence reads: CSSSLERGQNYEQYF. The DNA for the CDR3 is TGTTCCAGCAGCTTAGAAAGGGGACAGAATTACGAGCAGTACTTC.

The V gene is TRBV6-5, the J gene TRBJ2-1, with 8 nucleotides matching TRBD2. Germline V gene data show CDR1 as MNHEY and CDR2 as SVGAGI. The V segment lost 10 bases and the J segment 1 base; nucleotides outside the gene matches: 6. This CDR3 has 14 residues. CDR3 bases: TGTGCCACTTCAGCGGGAGAGTCCTACAATGAGCAGTTCTTC. Translation gives CATSAGESYNEQFF.

The chain has TRBV4-2 and TRBJ2-2; 8 positions agree with TRBD2. Germline V CDR1 and CDR2: LGHNA, YNFKEQ. V lost 9 bases, J lost 6 bases, and 12 bases stayed unmatched. The CDR3 loop spans 15 amino acids. The CDR3 sequence is CASRPGLGFSGELFF. The CDR3 nucleotides read TGTGCCAGTCGTCCGGGACTAGGTTTTTCCGGGGAGCTGTTTTTT.

The chain employs TRBV13 and TRBJ2-3; possibly TRBD1 for D (5 bases). CDR3 length: 16 amino acids. Germline CDR1 reads PRHDT; CDR2 reads FYEKMQ (reference sequence). V was clipped by 6 bases and J by 1 base, with 17 bases between them. The CDR3 bases are TGTGCCAGCAGACCTAACCCAGGGTCCCGCACAGATACGCAGTATTTT. Translation gives CASRPNPGSRTDTQYF.

The chain links TRBV28 to TRBJ2-7; 7 bases align to TRBD2. The CDR3 has 18 amino acids. The germline CDR1 and CDR2 sequences are MDHEN and SYDVKM. The trim removed 1 base at V and 0 bases at J, leaving 12 bases unmatched. The CDR3 spells CASSLYISIAGSSYEQYF. The CDR3, as DNA: TGTGCCAGCAGTTTATATATCTCTATAGCGGGCAGCTCCTACGAGCAGTACTTC.

The chain combines TRBV5-5 with TRBJ1-1; tentatively, D is TRBD1 (5 bases). The CDR3 loop spans 14 amino acids. Germline V gives CDR1 SGHKS, CDR2 YYEKEE (reference sequence). Trimming shortened V by 1 base and J by 4 bases, and 11 bases separated the two germline ends. CDR3 protein: CASSLIGTGTEAFF. The CDR3, as DNA: TGTGCCAGCAGCTTGATTGGGACTGGCACTGAAGCTTTCTTT.

The chain carries TRBV28 and TRBJ2-5; D is perhaps TRBD1 (5 bases). The closer fit of TRBJ2-7 to the DNA end suggests the J call may be wrong. The CDR3 consists of 13 residues. Germline lookup yields CDR1 MDHEN and CDR2 SYDVKM. CDR3 DNA: TGTGCCAGCAGTTTTGGCAGGGCCTACGAGCAGTACTTC. It specifies CASSFGRAYEQYF.

This chain joins TRBV7-9 and TRBJ2-2, with 7 bases identical to TRBD2. The germline V gene has CDR1 SEHNR and CDR2 FQNEAQ (reference sequence). There are 16 residues in the CDR3. Trimming cost V 8 bases and J 3 bases; bases outside gene matches: 12. CDR3 in amino acids: CASAKAGSKDTGELFF. The DNA for the CDR3 is TGTGCCAGCGCCAAAGCGGGGAGTAAGGACACCGGGGAGCTGTTTTTT.

The CDR3 protein is CASSLWGVGSYNEQFF. CDR3 nucleotides: TGTGCCAGTAGCCTCTGGGGAGTTGGATCCTACAATGAGCAGTTCTTC. J is TRBJ2-1 and V is TRBV19, with a possible D match to TRBD2 (5 bases). The V end lost 6 bases, the J end lost 1 base, and 16 bases lay between the germline ends. The CDR3 totals 16 residues. Per the germline V gene, CDR1 is LNHDA and CDR2 is SQIVND (reference sequence).

The chain employs TRBV7-9 and TRBJ1-1; the D is unclear. Trimming took 1 base from V and 7 from J, leaving 4 bases between them. Looked up from germline, CDR1 is SEHNR and CDR2 is FQNEAQ (reference sequence). The CDR3 extends over 11 amino acids. The CDR3 bases are TGTGCCAGCAGCTTAGAGCATGAAGCTTTCTTT. Translation gives CASSLEHEAFF.

The chain has TRBV18 and TRBJ1-1, with D hard to call. Trimming cost V 3 bases and J 0 bases, with 11 bases left between them. Looked up from germline, CDR1 is KGHSH and CDR2 is LQKENI. The CDR3 contains 15 residues. CDR3: CASSPEQHMNTEAFF. CDR3 nucleotides: TGTGCCAGCTCACCTGAACAGCACATGAACACTGAAGCTTTCTTT. Filled out from reference TRBV18 and TRBJ1-1, the complete variable domain reads NAGVMQNPRHLVRRRGQEARLRCSPMKGHSHVYWYRQLPEEGLKFMVYLQKENIIDESGMPKERFSAEFPKEGPSILRIQQVVRGDSAAYFCASSPEQHMNTEAFFGQGTRLTVV.

The rearrangement links TRBV7-2 to TRBJ1-4; D unresolved. Germline V gene lookup returns CDR1 SGHTA and CDR2 FQGNSA. The CDR3 has 13 amino acids. Trimming took off 2 bases at V and 8 bases at J, with 9 bases between the two ends. This CDR3 reads CASSLWSGEKLFF. The CDR3 DNA is TGTGCCAGCAGCTTATGGTCGGGAGAAAAACTGTTTTTT.

V usage is TRBV20-1 and J usage is TRBJ2-7; D remains ambiguous. The CDR3 runs to 11 residues. Germline-derived CDR1 and CDR2 are DFQATT and SNEGSKA (reference sequence). Trimming cost V 2 bases and J 3 bases, with 5 bases left between them. The CDR3 DNA reads TGCAGTGCTAGATACATCTACGAGCAGTACTTC. Amino acid sequence: CSARYIYEQYF.

The chain is built from TRBV5-4 and TRBJ2-2; D is unresolved. V lost 0 bases and J lost 4, with 4 bases in between. The V gene's germline CDR1 is SGHNT and CDR2 YYREEE (reference sequence). This CDR3 is built from 13 residues. The chain's CDR3 is CASSLAGTGELFF. The CDR3 DNA is TGTGCCAGCAGCTTGGCCGGCACCGGGGAGCTGTTTTTT.

CDR3 DNA: TGTGCCAGCAGTTACGACGGGGATAGCAATCAGCCCCAGCATTTT. Amino acids: CASSYDGDSNQPQHF. The V gene is TRBV6-5, the J gene TRBJ1-5; D gene ambiguous. V was clipped by 2 bases and J by 0 bases, with 8 bases between them. This CDR3 is 15 amino acids long. The germline V gene has CDR1 MNHEY and CDR2 SVGAGI.

The chain recombines TRBV9 with TRBJ2-7, with D perhaps TRBD2 (5 bases). Trimming pared 3 bases from V and 7 bases from J, leaving 17 bases between. The CDR3 runs 14 residues. CDR1 and CDR2 from the germline V gene are SGDLS and YYNGEE. The CDR3 protein is CASSAGIGLIEQYF. For the CDR3, the DNA is TGTGCCAGCAGCGCCGGGATCGGGCTTATTGAGCAGTACTTC. Together with reference TRBV9 and TRBJ2-7, the CDR3 gives the full variable domain: DSGVTQTPKHLITATGQRVTLRCSPRSGDLSVYWYQQSLDQGLQFLIQYYNGEERAKGNILERFSAQQFPDLHSELNLSSLELGDSALYFCASSAGIGLIEQYFGPGTRLTVT.